These 18 T cell receptor beta chains were sequenced from one sample in a study of graft-versus-host responses after intestinal transplantation. These receptors' antigens are unknown. The protocol was immunoSEQ multiplex PCR, while the TCRdb copy is restricted to in-frame clones and leaves out a portion. This table has over 80,000 clones, around 91% appearing once. The starting material was unstimulated CD4+ T cells sorted from spleen or lymph node cells, obtained before transplant. These TCRs come from a human donor who was the organ donor for an intestinal transplant.

The chain recombines TRBV21-1 with TRBJ2-7; TRBD1 is the table's D call, not checked against the DNA. TRBV21-1 is described as a pseudogene. CDR3 size: 15 residues. The CDR3 region is CASSKGRQASYEQYF. The CDR3 DNA follows: TGTGCCAGCAGCAAGGGTCGACAGGCTAGCTACGAGCAGTACTTC.

The CDR3 nucleotides are TGTGCCAGCGGCACGGGAGGAGGAAGGCTGTACAATGAGCAGTTCTTC. Translation: CASGTGGGRLYNEQFF. The genes are TRBV19 and TRBJ2-1, with TRBD2 identical over 7 bases. The junction had 15 bases not matched to a gene; V was cut back by 9 bases and J by 4 bases. The CDR3 is 16 residues long. CDR1 and CDR2 (germline): LNHDA, SQIVND (reference sequence).

The chain joins TRBV30 to TRBJ1-6; TRBD1 is a possible D gene (6 bases). Trimming took 3 bases from V and 3 from J, leaving 18 bases between them. Germline CDR1 and CDR2: GTSNPN and SVGIG (reference sequence). The CDR3 has 17 residues. Here the CDR3 DNA reads TGTGCCTGGAGGGCTAAAATCGGACAGCACTATAATTCACCCCTCCACTTT. Its translation: CAWRAKIGQHYNSPLHF.

This sequence joins TRBV2 and TRBJ2-5; D is unresolved. Germline CDR1 and CDR2: SNHLY and FYNNEI. CDR3 length: 11 residues. The germline V and J ends were trimmed by 5 bases and 4 bases, with 5 bases remaining between them. The CDR3 loop is CASSTTETQYF. DNA of the CDR3: TGTGCCAGCAGTACTACAGAGACCCAGTACTTC.

This clone was counted a single time. The gene calls are TRBV11-2 and TRBJ1-1; 8 nucleotides line up with TRBD1. V was clipped by 6 bases and J by 1 base; unmatched bases: 4. The length of the CDR3 is 14 residues. CDR1 SGHAT and CDR2 FQNNGV come from the germline V gene. The CDR3: CASRTGDWNTEAFF. For the CDR3, the DNA is TGTGCCAGCAGGACAGGGGATTGGAACACTGAAGCTTTCTTT.

Here the CDR3 DNA reads TGCGCCAGCAGCCAGGGCAGCTTGTTTAGGGAGCAGTACTTC. Protein product: CASSQGSLFREQYF. This sequence joins TRBV4-1 and TRBJ2-7; D gene uncertain. The germline CDR1 and CDR2 sequences are MGHRA and YSYEKL. The CDR3 loop spans 14 amino acids. Trimming cost V 3 bases and J 7 bases, with 16 bases left between them.

This chain uses TRBV5-6 with TRBJ1-5; maybe TRBD1 (5 bases). CDR3 size: 13 residues. Germline CDR1 is SGHDT and CDR2 is YYEEEE. With 1 base removed from V and 4 bases from J, the gap between germline ends came to 6 bases. The CDR3, as DNA: TGTGCCAGCAGCTTGAGGGGAAATCAGCCCCAGCATTTT. It is translated as CASSLRGNQPQHF.

This chain connects TRBV4-2 to TRBJ2-5, with TRBD2 matching 9 bases. Germline values: CDR1 LGHNA, CDR2 YNFKEQ. CDR3 size: 16 residues. V lost 4 bases and J lost 1; bases outside the gene matches: 7. The DNA of the CDR3 is TGTGCCAGCAGCCCCGGAGTAGCGGGGGCCCAAGAGACCCAGTACTTC. Translating gives CASSPGVAGAQETQYF.

This chain joins TRBV25-1 and TRBJ2-7; D perhaps matches TRBD2 (6 bases). CDR3 length: 17 amino acids. The germline V gene encodes CDR1 MGHDK and CDR2 SYGVNS. With 1 base removed from V and 0 bases from J, the gap between germline ends came to 16 bases. The CDR3 sequence: CASSELGSGLSSYEQYF. In DNA, the CDR3 is TGTGCCAGCAGTGAATTGGGATCGGGACTTAGCTCCTACGAGCAGTACTTC.

The V call is TRBV6-1, the J call TRBJ2-3, with TRBD2 identical over 12 bases. The CDR3 length is 16 residues. After removal of 2 bases from V and 5 bases from J, the junction contained 5 bases not matched to a gene. Looked up from germline, CDR1 is MNHNS and CDR2 is SASEGT. In DNA, the CDR3 is TGTGCCAGCAGTGAATTGGCTAGCGGGGGGGGAGATACGCAGTATTTT. Its protein product is CASSELASGGGDTQYF.

This rearrangement joins TRBV10-3 to TRBJ1-2; D perhaps matches TRBD1 (5 bases). Trimming cost V 3 bases and J 7 bases, with 21 bases left between them. The germline V gene encodes CDR1 ENHRY and CDR2 SYGVKD. The CDR3 contains 16 residues. CDR3 coding DNA: TGTGCCATCAGTGACCATCTCCCTGGGGCTGTTTTTGGCTACACCTTC. Translation gives CAISDHLPGAVFGYTF.

This clone was detected only a few times. The chain joins TRBV5-1 to TRBJ1-1; D is unresolved. There are 13 residues in the CDR3. The germline CDR1 and CDR2 sequences are SGHRS and YFSETQ. Trimming took 2 bases from V and 0 from J, leaving 5 bases between them. The CDR3 region is CASSFRMNTEAFF. Written as DNA, the CDR3 is TGCGCCAGCAGCTTCAGAATGAACACTGAAGCTTTCTTT.

V and J are TRBV7-9 and TRBJ1-1; maybe TRBD1 (5 bases). Trimming stripped 9 bases from V and 5 bases from J, with 13 bases between. CDR3 size: 12 residues. CDR1 is SEHNR and CDR2 is FQNEAQ in the germline V gene (reference sequence). The CDR3 protein is CASFRVFTEAFF. The CDR3 DNA reads as TGTGCCAGTTTCAGGGTGTTTACTGAAGCTTTCTTT.

V and J are TRBV5-6 and TRBJ1-2; maybe TRBD1 (6 bases). Between the trimmed V and J ends, which lost 4 bases and 0 bases, there was a span of 13 bases. The germline V gene encodes CDR1 SGHDT and CDR2 YYEEEE. The CDR3 extends over 15 amino acids. As DNA, the CDR3 is TGTGCCAGCAGCCCAAAGGACAGAGCTAACTATGGCTACACCTTC. It codes for CASSPKDRANYGYTF. Full variable domain (missing parts from reference TRBV5-6 and TRBJ1-2): DAGVTQSPTHLIKTRGQQVTLRCSPKSGHDTVSWYQQALGQGPQFIFQYYEEEERQRGNFPDRFSGHQFPNYSSELNVNALLLGDSALYLCASSPKDRANYGYTFGSGTRLTVV.

The genes are TRBV5-4 and TRBJ2-7; 9 nucleotides agree with TRBD2. V gave up 4 bases and J gave up 2 bases; unmatched junction bases: 7. Germline assignment: CDR1 SGHNT and CDR2 YYREEE (reference sequence). This CDR3 is 15 amino acids long. Written as DNA, the CDR3 is TGTGCCAGCAGCCCCATAGCGGGGGCACCCTACGAGCAGTACTTC. Translation: CASSPIAGAPYEQYF. The full variable domain, rest sourced from reference TRBV5-4 and TRBJ2-7, is ETGVTQSPTHLIKTRGQQVTLRCSSQSGHNTVSWYQQALGQGPQFIFQYYREEENGRGNFPPRFSGLQFPNYSSELNVNALELDDSALYLCASSPIAGAPYEQYFGPGTRLTVT.

This clone was seen a single time. The chain couples TRBV6-5 to TRBJ1-2; D gene unclear. The V end was cut by 6 bases, the J end by 5 bases, with 13 bases between. CDR1 is MNHEY and CDR2 is SVGAGI in the germline V gene. This CDR3 comprises 13 residues. The CDR3 sequence: CASRNTRSYGYTF. The DNA for the CDR3 is TGTGCCAGCAGGAACACACGTTCTTATGGCTACACCTTC.

The J gene is TRBJ1-5, the V gene TRBV16; D gene ambiguous. The CDR3 runs 12 residues. V gave up 0 bases and J gave up 7 bases, with 4 bases separating them. Germline V lookup: CDR1 KGHSY, CDR2 FQNENV. CDR3 region: CASSQSGQPQHF. The CDR3 nucleotides are TGTGCCAGCAGCCAATCGGGCCAGCCCCAGCATTTT.

This clone was observed once. This chain uses TRBV4-2 with TRBJ2-7, with 9 nucleotides matching TRBD2. This CDR3 is built from 17 residues. J was trimmed by 4 bases and V by 3 bases; bases with no gene match: 13. Per germline, CDR1 LGHNA and CDR2 YNFKEQ. In DNA, the CDR3 is TGTGCCAGCAGCCACGCTGGGGGGAGCGGGGGGTTATACGAGCAGTACTTC. Its protein product is CASSHAGGSGGLYEQYF.